The 5 T cell receptor beta chains in this list originate from one sample, sequenced in a study of persistence of HIV-infected CD4 T cells. The antigens these receptors bind are not known. The libraries were made with immunoSEQ version 4 in survey mode. The data were produced by immunoSEQ multiplex PCR, yet TCRdb's version contains in-frame clones alone and is incomplete. The repertoire holds 25,000 to 30,000 clones, approximately 80% seen once, with 0.81% in the top ten. Lysates of CMV-infected fibroblasts at around 9.1 ug/mL stimulated these cells. Memory cells lacking CD40L and CD69 with high CD45RO were sorted. The sample here was CD4+ T cells sorted from PBMCs after roughly 19-hour stimulation, taken from a patient who received antiretroviral therapy. The receptors originated from an adult woman with HIV who was CMV-seropositive.

This sequence joins TRBV25-1 and TRBJ1-2; the D gene is possibly TRBD1 (5 bases). Germline loops: CDR1 MGHDK, CDR2 SYGVNS. Trimming left V 3 bases short and J 5 bases short, with 16 bases between. There are 15 residues in the CDR3. The CDR3 loop is CASSEGPPRGYGYTF. The CDR3 region has the DNA TGTGCCAGCAGTGAGGGTCCTCCCCGGGGGTATGGCTACACCTTC.

The gene calls are TRBV7-2 and TRBJ1-5; D is unresolved. The CDR3 contains 13 residues. The V end lost 2 bases, the J end lost 7 bases, and 9 bases lay between the germline ends. Germline loops: CDR1 SGHTA, CDR2 FQGNSA. The CDR3 coding sequence is TGTGCCAGCAGCTTATCGTGGGTACAGCCCCAGCATTTT. Its translation: CASSLSWVQPQHF.

The chain links TRBV19 to TRBJ1-2; 10 bases fit TRBD1. The V gene's germline CDR1 is LNHDA and CDR2 SQIVND (reference sequence). The CDR3 covers 17 residues. V was pared by 5 bases and J by 4 bases, with 13 bases of the junction left unmatched. The CDR3 bases are TGTGCCAGTAGTCCCACCCGGGGGACAGGGGCGCTCTATGGCTACACCTTC. This encodes CASSPTRGTGALYGYTF.

The J gene is TRBJ2-5, the V gene TRBV6-5, with 11 bases aligning to TRBD2. Trimming took 7 bases from V and 5 from J; bases not matched to a gene: 9. There are 15 residues in the CDR3. CDR1 and CDR2 (germline): MNHEY, SVGAGI. The DNA for the CDR3 is TGTGCCAGCACCTCTAGCGGGGGGTATGAGGAGACCCAGTACTTC. It specifies CASTSSGGYEETQYF.

This clone was observed a few times. This chain links TRBV11-1 with TRBJ1-6; D not certain. The length of the CDR3 is 14 residues. Germline V CDR1 and CDR2: SGHAT, FQDESV (reference sequence). Trimming shortened V by 1 base and J by 10 bases, and 11 bases separated the two germline ends. The CDR3 bases are TGTGCCAGCAGCTTAGTTCGGGCGAAGTCACCCCTCCACTTT. Residues: CASSLVRAKSPLHF.